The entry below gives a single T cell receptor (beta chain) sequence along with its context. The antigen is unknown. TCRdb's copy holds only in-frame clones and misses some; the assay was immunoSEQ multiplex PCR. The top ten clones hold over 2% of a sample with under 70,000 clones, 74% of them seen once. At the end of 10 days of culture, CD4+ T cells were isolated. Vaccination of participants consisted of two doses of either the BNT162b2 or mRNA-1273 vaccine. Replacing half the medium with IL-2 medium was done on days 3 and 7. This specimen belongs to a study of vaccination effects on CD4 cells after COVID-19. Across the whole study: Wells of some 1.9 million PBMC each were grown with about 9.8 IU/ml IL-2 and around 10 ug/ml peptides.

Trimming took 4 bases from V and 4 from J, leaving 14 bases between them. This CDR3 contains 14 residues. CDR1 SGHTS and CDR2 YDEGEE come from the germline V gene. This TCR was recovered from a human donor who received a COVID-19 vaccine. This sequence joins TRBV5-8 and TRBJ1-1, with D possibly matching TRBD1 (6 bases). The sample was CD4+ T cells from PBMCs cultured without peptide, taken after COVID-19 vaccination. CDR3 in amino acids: CASSLNRDLTEAFF. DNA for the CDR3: TGTGCCAGCAGCCTGAACAGGGACCTCACTGAAGCTTTCTTT.